Listed below are T cell receptor beta chains from one sample, sequenced in a study of cytotoxic CD8 clonotypes in ibrutinib-treated CLL. Only in-frame clones appear in the TCRdb table, and some are missing; sequencing was by immunoSEQ multiplex PCR. The repertoire includes roughly 250,000 clones, roughly 74% of them detected once, and 15% sits in the top ten. The starting material was PBMCs, obtained after 24 months of ibrutinib treatment. The receptors shown here come from a human donor with chronic lymphocytic leukemia. Both conserved end residues are trimmed from each CDR3. D genes are given only for firm matches.

J	D	V	CDR3
TRBJ1-1	TRBD1	TRBV7-8	ASSLTGGVTEAF
TRBJ2-5	-	TRBV9	ASSVGPLQETQY
TRBJ2-7	-	TRBV10-3	AISDRQVNYEQY
TRBJ2-3	-	TRBV7-3	ASSLDYTDTQY
TRBJ2-1	-	TRBV9	ASSVVGAEQF
TRBJ2-7	TRBD2	TRBV27	ASTGTSVYEQY
TRBJ1-1	-	TRBV27	ASSRTRNTEAF
TRBJ2-2	-	TRBV6-6	ASKMTATAGELF
TRBJ2-1	TRBD2	TRBV27	ASSKGLVGANEQF
TRBJ1-4	-	TRBV7-2	ASSIPQGYEEKLF
TRBJ1-4	-	TRBV6-5	ASSYSSMGQKLF
TRBJ2-1	-	TRBV5-1	ASSSADEQF
TRBJ2-7	-	TRBV7-9	ASSPLSEQY
TRBJ2-1	TRBD1	TRBV29-1	SVPRQGGIDEQF
TRBJ2-2	-	TRBV7-3	ASSLMGDRITGELF
TRBJ2-5	-	TRBV5-1	ASSPSPRETQY
TRBJ1-1	TRBD1	TRBV29-1	SSDRGTEAF
TRBJ2-7	-	TRBV29-1	SVGGSLSYEQY
TRBJ1-3	-	TRBV4-2	ASSQDLAGTNTIY
TRBJ1-1	-	TRBV30	AWIRGGQGEAF
TRBJ2-7	TRBD2	TRBV4-3	ASSQGLAGEAYEQY
TRBJ1-2	TRBD1	TRBV2	ASSMGTAQRGYGYT
TRBJ2-7	TRBD2	TRBV18	ASSRTSGSTSYEQY
TRBJ2-5	TRBD2	TRBV27	ASTSGDETLETQY
TRBJ1-1	-	TRBV19	ASSMRVPTEAF
TRBJ1-2	TRBD1	TRBV30	AWSRSGTASYGYT
TRBJ2-1	-	TRBV11-2	ASSLGGAFLEQF
TRBJ2-7	-	TRBV2	ASTQNEQY
TRBJ1-1	-	TRBV27	ASSPRGGEYTEAF
TRBJ2-6	TRBD2	TRBV27	ASSLSPGLAEHSGANVLT
TRBJ2-3	TRBD1	TRBV29-1	SVADRGSTDTQY
TRBJ2-7	-	TRBV15	ATSSRLGTYEQY
TRBJ2-3	TRBD2	TRBV5-4	ASSHPGLGTDTQY
TRBJ2-7	-	TRBV5-4	ASSLGEYWNYEQY
TRBJ2-7	-	TRBV11-2	ASSEDTYSYEQY
TRBJ1-2	TRBD1	TRBV12-5	ASGSDRFGYT
TRBJ2-7	TRBD2	TRBV15	ATSRGGGRYEQY
TRBJ1-2	-	TRBV27	ASRGGASGGYT
TRBJ2-7	-	TRBV9	ASSVGPEDPEQY
TRBJ2-1	-	TRBV7-9	ASSFGIRNEQF
TRBJ1-3	TRBD1	TRBV5-1	ASSLNPGQTQNTIY
TRBJ2-2	TRBD1	TRBV7-9	ASRTSDPTGATGELF
TRBJ2-3	-	TRBV19	ASDRGPVAGGTDTQY
TRBJ2-1	TRBD2	TRBV4-2	ATRSAGEGNEQF
TRBJ1-1	TRBD1	TRBV9	ASSVGTGGGPV
TRBJ2-1	TRBD2	TRBV27	ASHAGGGPYNEQF
TRBJ2-1	-	TRBV19	ASSPNRLYNEQF
TRBJ1-1	-	TRBV27	ASSKPGWNTEAF
TRBJ2-7	-	TRBV18	ASSPVRLTSWEQY
TRBJ1-2	-	TRBV20-1	SAPPFT
TRBJ2-7	TRBD1	TRBV9	ASSLGQEFTYEQY
TRBJ2-2	-	TRBV4-2	ASSQPTGSGTGELF
TRBJ1-2	TRBD1	TRBV29-1	SVRDREDYGYT